The 14 T cell receptor beta chains below come from one sample, sequenced in a study of blood T cell repertoires in COVID-19. Produced via immunoSEQ multiplex PCR; TCRdb's table is partial and in-frame only. The sample carries tens of thousands of clones, 65% to 85% recorded once. The sample comprised peripheral blood. All receptors derive from a man between 65 and 79 years old with acute or convalescent COVID-19.

The chain joins TRBV6-5 to TRBJ2-7, with D possibly TRBD2 on 5 matching bases. Per the germline V gene, CDR1 is MNHEY and CDR2 is SVGAGI. Trimming cost V 5 bases and J 0 bases, with 11 bases left between them. The CDR3 covers 14 residues. The CDR3 DNA reads TGTGCCAGCAGTAAGGACTGGGGCTCCTACGAGCAGTACTTC. Its translation: CASSKDWGSYEQYF.

The rearrangement uses TRBV5-1 and TRBJ1-2, with TRBD1 identical over 7 bases. The V gene end was trimmed by 0 bases and the J gene end by 4 bases; junction bases not matched to a gene: 12. The CDR3 loop spans 17 amino acids. The V gene's germline CDR1 is SGHRS and CDR2 YFSETQ. The CDR3 nucleotides are TGCGCCAGCAGCTTGGGGACAGGTGGGGGGCTGGCCTATGGCTACACCTTC. This sequence encodes CASSLGTGGGLAYGYTF.

This chain uses TRBV5-4 with TRBJ2-1, with 10 bases aligning to TRBD2. The J segment lost 6 bases and the V segment lost 4 bases, leaving 10 bases of the junction unmatched. Germline loops: CDR1 SGHNT, CDR2 YYREEE (reference sequence). The CDR3 contains 16 residues. CDR3 region: CASSPATSGSGNEQFF. The CDR3, as DNA: TGTGCCAGCAGCCCTGCGACTAGCGGGTCCGGCAATGAGCAGTTCTTC.

The J gene is TRBJ2-2, the V gene TRBV5-6; 9 bases line up with TRBD1. CDR1 and CDR2 (germline): SGHDT, YYEEEE. The ends lost 4 bases at V and 7 bases at J; junction bases unmatched: 8. The CDR3 covers 15 residues. CDR3 residues: CASSEGTGRIGELFF. CDR3 DNA: TGTGCCAGCAGCGAGGGGACAGGGAGAATCGGGGAGCTGTTTTTT.

The V and J genes are TRBV14 and TRBJ1-1; D might be TRBD1 (5 bases). This CDR3 region has 14 residues. Trimming left V 0 bases short and J 1 base short, with 6 bases between. From germline, CDR1 is SGHDN and CDR2 FVKESK. CDR3 loop: CASSQETANTEAFF. For the CDR3, the DNA is TGTGCCAGCAGCCAAGAGACAGCGAACACTGAAGCTTTCTTT. The entire variable domain, with the rest obtained from reference TRBV14 and TRBJ1-1, is as follows: EAGVTQFPSHSVIEKGQTVTLRCDPISGHDNLYWYRRVMGKEIKFLLHFVKESKQDESGMPNNRFLAERTGGTYSTLKVQPAELEDSGVYFCASSQETANTEAFFGQGTRLTVV.

The gene calls are TRBV28 and TRBJ1-6; TRBD1 might be the D (6 bases). The germline V gene encodes CDR1 MDHEN and CDR2 SYDVKM. CDR3 length: 15 residues. The V end was cut by 5 bases, the J end by 4 bases, with 12 bases between. The CDR3 sequence is CASSPQGFYNSPLHF. The CDR3 nucleotides are TGTGCCAGCAGTCCCCAGGGGTTTTATAATTCACCCCTCCACTTT. The variable domain in full, with the rest retrieved from reference TRBV28 and TRBJ1-6, is DVKVTQSSRYLVKRTGEKVFLECVQDMDHENMFWYRQDPGLGLRLIYFSYDVKMKEKGDIPEGYSVSREKKERFSLILESASTNQTSMYLCASSPQGFYNSPLHFGNGTRLTVT.

The V gene is TRBV10-3, the J gene TRBJ1-2; maybe TRBD1 (6 bases). The CDR3 runs 14 residues. Per the germline V gene, CDR1 is ENHRY and CDR2 is SYGVKD. The V end was cut by 2 bases, the J end by 5 bases, with 12 bases between. The CDR3 spells CAISEPQRGYGYTF. The CDR3 DNA reads as TGTGCCATCAGTGAGCCACAAAGGGGGTATGGCTACACCTTC.

The sample holds a few counts of this clone. V and J are TRBV4-2 and TRBJ2-5; 11 positions match TRBD2. Germline-derived CDR1 and CDR2 are LGHNA and YNFKEQ. This CDR3 has 15 amino acids. Trimming cost V 1 base and J 2 bases; bases outside gene matches: 0. Here the CDR3 reads CASSQGTSGQETQYF. As DNA, the CDR3 is TGTGCCAGCAGCCAAGGGACTAGCGGGCAAGAGACCCAGTACTTC.

This chain uses TRBV20-1 with TRBJ2-1; perhaps TRBD2 as D (6 bases). CDR3 length equals 14 residues. V was clipped by 3 bases and J by 3 bases, with 12 bases between them. Germline-derived CDR1 and CDR2 are DFQATT and SNEGSKA (reference sequence). The CDR3: CSASDGGIYNEQFF. The CDR3 DNA reads TGCAGTGCTAGTGACGGGGGAATCTACAATGAGCAGTTCTTC.

In its sample, this clone was seen once. The rearrangement uses TRBV20-1 and TRBJ1-3; D ambiguous. The CDR3 totals 11 residues. Germline loops: CDR1 DFQATT, CDR2 SNEGSKA (reference sequence). V lost 4 bases, J lost 10 bases, and 11 bases lay in between. The CDR3 here is CSANSLRTIYF. CDR3 bases: TGCAGTGCTAACAGCCTTAGGACCATATATTTT.

The CDR3 DNA reads as TGTGCCAGCAGCCGACTCCCGGGAAACAATGAGCAGTTCTTC. Protein product: CASSRLPGNNEQFF. The chain combines TRBV6-5 with TRBJ2-1; possibly TRBD2 for D (5 bases). Germline lookup yields CDR1 MNHEY and CDR2 SVGAGI. This CDR3 is built from 14 residues. The V gene lost 6 bases and the J gene lost 5 bases, with 14 bases spanning the gap.

The chain joins TRBV3-1 (or the pseudogene TRBV3-2) to TRBJ2-7; the match to TRBD2 covers 8 bases. After removal of 1 base from V and 4 bases from J, the junction contained 6 bases not matched to a gene. Germline V gene lookup returns CDR1 LGHDT and CDR2 YNNKEL (reference sequence). The CDR3 spans 15 residues. The chain's CDR3 is CASSQVSRGGYEQYF. CDR3 coding DNA: TGTGCCAGCAGCCAAGTGTCCCGGGGGGGATACGAGCAGTACTTC.

The chain couples TRBV6-1 to TRBJ2-5; unclear D gene. Deletions cut 3 bases from V and 6 bases from J, with 5 bases between. The CDR3 is 11 amino acids. Germline loops: CDR1 MNHNS, CDR2 SASEGT. CDR3 in amino acids: CASSDIQTQYF. The CDR3, as DNA: TGTGCCAGCAGTGACATCCAGACCCAGTACTTC.

The chain links TRBV30 to TRBJ1-4; 9 nucleotides line up with TRBD1. With 4 bases clipped from V and 6 bases from J, the junction kept 6 bases outside the gene matches. The CDR3 sequence is 14 residues long. Germline V CDR1 and CDR2: GTSNPN, SVGIG (reference sequence). CDR3 in DNA: TGTGCCTGGAATACAGGGGGCGCGGATGAAAAACTGTTTTTT. This encodes CAWNTGGADEKLFF.